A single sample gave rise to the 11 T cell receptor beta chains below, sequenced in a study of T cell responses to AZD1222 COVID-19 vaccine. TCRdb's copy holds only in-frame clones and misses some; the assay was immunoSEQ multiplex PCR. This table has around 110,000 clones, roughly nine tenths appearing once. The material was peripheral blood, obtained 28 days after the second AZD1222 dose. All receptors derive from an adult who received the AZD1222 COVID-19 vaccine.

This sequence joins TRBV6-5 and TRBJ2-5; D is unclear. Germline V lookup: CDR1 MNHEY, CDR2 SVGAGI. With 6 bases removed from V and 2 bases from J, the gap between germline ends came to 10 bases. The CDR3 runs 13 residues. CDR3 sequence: CASSLHFQETQYF. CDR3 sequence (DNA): TGTGCCAGCAGCCTTCACTTTCAAGAGACCCAGTACTTC.

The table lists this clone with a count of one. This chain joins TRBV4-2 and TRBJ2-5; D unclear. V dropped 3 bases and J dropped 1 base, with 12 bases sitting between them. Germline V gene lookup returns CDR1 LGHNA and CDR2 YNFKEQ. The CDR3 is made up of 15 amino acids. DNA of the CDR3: TGTGCCAGCAGCCAGAGTCGAGGACCCCAAGAGACCCAGTACTTC. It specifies CASSQSRGPQETQYF.

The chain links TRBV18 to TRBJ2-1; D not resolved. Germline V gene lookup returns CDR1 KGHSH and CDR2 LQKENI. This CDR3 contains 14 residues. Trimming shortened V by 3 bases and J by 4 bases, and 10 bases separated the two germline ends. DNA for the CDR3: TGTGCCAGCTCACCGGGGAAAGGATACAATGAGCAGTTCTTC. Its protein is CASSPGKGYNEQFF.

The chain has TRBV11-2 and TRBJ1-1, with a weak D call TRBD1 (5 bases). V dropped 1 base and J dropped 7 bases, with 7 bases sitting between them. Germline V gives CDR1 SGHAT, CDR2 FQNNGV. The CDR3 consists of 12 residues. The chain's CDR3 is CASSLAGGEAFF. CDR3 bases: TGTGCCAGCAGCTTAGCGGGGGGTGAAGCTTTCTTT.

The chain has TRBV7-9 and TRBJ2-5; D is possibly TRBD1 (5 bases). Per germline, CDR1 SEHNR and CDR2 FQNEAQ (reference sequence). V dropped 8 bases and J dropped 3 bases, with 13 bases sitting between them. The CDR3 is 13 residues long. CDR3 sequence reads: CASHKGQEETQYF. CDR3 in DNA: TGTGCCAGCCATAAGGGGCAGGAAGAGACCCAGTACTTC.

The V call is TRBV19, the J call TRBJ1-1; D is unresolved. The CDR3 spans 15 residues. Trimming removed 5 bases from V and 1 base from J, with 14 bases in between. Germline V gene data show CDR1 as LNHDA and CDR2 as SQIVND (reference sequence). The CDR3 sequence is CASSHRPSGNTEAFF. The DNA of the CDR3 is TGTGCCAGTAGTCACAGACCCTCTGGGAACACTGAAGCTTTCTTT.

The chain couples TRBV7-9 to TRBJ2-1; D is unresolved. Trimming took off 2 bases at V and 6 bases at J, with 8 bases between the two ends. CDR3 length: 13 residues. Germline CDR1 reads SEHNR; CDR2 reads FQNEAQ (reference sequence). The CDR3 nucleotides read TGTGCCAGCAGCTTAATCGGAAGCAATGAGCAGTTCTTC. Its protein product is CASSLIGSNEQFF.

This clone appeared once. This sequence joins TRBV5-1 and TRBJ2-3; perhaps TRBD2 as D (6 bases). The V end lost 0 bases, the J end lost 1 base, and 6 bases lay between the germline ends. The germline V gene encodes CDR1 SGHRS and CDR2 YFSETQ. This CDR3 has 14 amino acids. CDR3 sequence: CASSLASGTDTQYF. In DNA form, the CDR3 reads TGCGCCAGCAGCTTGGCTAGCGGCACAGATACGCAGTATTTT. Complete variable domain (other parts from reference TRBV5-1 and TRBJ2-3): KAGVTQTPRYLIKTRGQQVTLSCSPISGHRSVSWYQQTPGQGLQFLFEYFSETQRNKGNFPGRFSGRQFSNSRSEMNVSTLELGDSALYLCASSLASGTDTQYFGPGTRLTVL.

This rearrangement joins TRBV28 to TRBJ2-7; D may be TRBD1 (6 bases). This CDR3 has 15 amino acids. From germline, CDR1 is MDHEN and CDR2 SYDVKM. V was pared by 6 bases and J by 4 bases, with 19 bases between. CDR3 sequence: CASRLVGQINYEQYF. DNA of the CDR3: TGTGCCAGCAGACTAGTTGGACAGATTAATTACGAGCAGTACTTC.

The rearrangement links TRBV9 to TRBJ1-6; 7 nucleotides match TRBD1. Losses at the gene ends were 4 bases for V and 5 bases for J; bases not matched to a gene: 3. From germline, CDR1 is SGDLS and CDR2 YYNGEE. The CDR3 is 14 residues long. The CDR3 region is CASSTGQHNSPLHF. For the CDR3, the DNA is TGTGCCAGCAGCACGGGACAGCATAATTCACCCCTCCACTTT.

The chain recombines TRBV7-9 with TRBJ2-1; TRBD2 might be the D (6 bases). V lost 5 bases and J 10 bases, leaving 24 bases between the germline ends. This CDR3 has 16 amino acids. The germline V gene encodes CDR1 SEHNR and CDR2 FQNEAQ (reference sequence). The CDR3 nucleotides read TGTGCCAGCAGCCCCCAACTCGCGGGACTCGTCGGGGAGCAGTTCTTC. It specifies CASSPQLAGLVGEQFF.